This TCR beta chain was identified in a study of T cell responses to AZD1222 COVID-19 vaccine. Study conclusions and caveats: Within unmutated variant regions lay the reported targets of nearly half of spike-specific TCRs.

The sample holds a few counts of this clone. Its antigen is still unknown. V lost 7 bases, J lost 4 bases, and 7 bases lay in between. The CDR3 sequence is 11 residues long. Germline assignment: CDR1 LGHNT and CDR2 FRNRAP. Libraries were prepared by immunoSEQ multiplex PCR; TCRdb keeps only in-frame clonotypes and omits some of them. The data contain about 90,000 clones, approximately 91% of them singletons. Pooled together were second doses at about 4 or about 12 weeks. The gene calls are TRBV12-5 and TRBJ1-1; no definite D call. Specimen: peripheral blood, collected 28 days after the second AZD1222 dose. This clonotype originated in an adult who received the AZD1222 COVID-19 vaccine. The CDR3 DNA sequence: TGTGCTAGTGCGCTCGGCACTGAAGCTTTCTTT. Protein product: CASALGTEAFF.